Following are 28 T cell receptor beta chains from one sample sequenced in a study of CD8+ T cells in alopecia areata. Extracted RNA was reverse transcribed, and the resulting cDNA served as sequencing template. Method: immunoSEQ multiplex PCR; TCRdb's copy keeps in-frame clones and lacks some. The table lists some 170,000 clones, roughly 63% of them singletons, with about 1.5% in the top ten. This sample comprised CD4+ T cells sorted from blood, obtained at week 0. These receptors were collected from a human donor with alopecia areata.

The CDR3 nucleotides are TGCGCCCTACCCCTAGCGGGGCGGGCCGGGGAGCTGTTTTTT. Translation: CALPLAGRAGELFF. The genes are TRBV5-1 and TRBJ2-2, with 9 positions matching TRBD2. CDR1 is SGHRS, CDR2 YFSETQ, per germline. V dropped 10 bases and J dropped 6; count of bases not matched to a gene: 10. The CDR3 length is 14 residues.

The genes are TRBV30 and TRBJ2-1; D assignment may be TRBD1 or TRBD2 (6 bases each). The CDR3 loop spans 14 amino acids. The V gene lost 2 bases and the J gene lost 2 bases, with 10 bases spanning the gap. Looked up from germline, CDR1 is GTSNPN and CDR2 is SVGIG (reference sequence). Here the CDR3 reads CAWSKEGAYNEQFF. The CDR3 DNA reads TGTGCCTGGAGTAAGGAGGGGGCCTACAATGAGCAGTTCTTC.

This chain connects TRBV30 to TRBJ1-1, with D possibly TRBD1 on 5 matching bases. The CDR3 is made up of 13 amino acids. The germline V and J ends were trimmed by 3 bases and 4 bases, with 12 bases remaining between them. Germline assignment: CDR1 GTSNPN and CDR2 SVGIG (reference sequence). The CDR3 nucleotides read TGTGCCTGGAGCCCCCGGAGGGGCACTGAAGCTTTCTTT. It is translated as CAWSPRRGTEAFF. Drawing the rest from reference TRBV30 and TRBJ1-1, the complete variable domain is SQTIHQWPATLVQPVGSPLSLECTVEGTSNPNLYWYRQAAGRGLQLLFYSVGIGQISSEVPQNLSASRPQDRQFILSSKKLLLSDSGFYLCAWSPRRGTEAFFGQGTRLTVV.

V gene TRBV18 combines with J gene TRBJ1-1; D is uncertain. Germline CDR1 KGHSH, CDR2 LQKENI. Trimming took 3 bases from V and 8 from J, leaving 10 bases between them. The CDR3 runs to 12 residues. The CDR3 loop reads CASSPQGTEAFF. For the CDR3, the DNA is TGTGCCAGCTCACCCCAAGGAACGGAAGCTTTCTTT.

The rearrangement joins TRBV10-1 to TRBJ2-7; the D gene could be TRBD1 or TRBD2 (5 bases each). Trimming shortened V by 3 bases and J by 5 bases, and 11 bases separated the two germline ends. Per germline, CDR1 WNHNN and CDR2 SYGVQD (reference sequence). This CDR3 spans 13 amino acids. The DNA of the CDR3 is TGCGCCAGCAGTGATGGGCAGGGAGACGAGCAGTACTTC. It yields the protein CASSDGQGDEQYF.

The chain has TRBV29-1 and TRBJ2-5; D call uncertain. CDR3 length equals 12 residues. Between the trimmed V and J ends, which lost 5 bases and 1 base, there was a span of 8 bases. Germline V gene data show CDR1 as SQVTM and CDR2 as ANQGSEA. The CDR3 here is CSVTFIQETQYF. The CDR3 DNA reads TGCAGCGTTACTTTCATCCAAGAGACCCAGTACTTC.

This clone has a handful of counts. The rearrangement links TRBV9 to TRBJ2-6; 7 nucleotides agree with TRBD1. Per germline, CDR1 SGDLS and CDR2 YYNGEE. The CDR3 runs 18 residues. J lost 4 bases, V lost 3 bases, and 13 bases had no gene match. CDR3 loop: CASSAIPGQPAGANVLTF. The CDR3 nucleotides read TGTGCCAGCAGCGCGATACCGGGACAGCCAGCGGGGGCCAACGTCCTGACTTTC.

V is TRBV2 and J is TRBJ2-1, with TRBD2 identical over 10 bases. Germline CDR1 and CDR2: SNHLY and FYNNEI. The CDR3 contains 15 residues. The junction had 6 bases not matched to a gene; V was cut back by 6 bases and J by 4 bases. CDR3 sequence (DNA): TGTGCCAGCAGGGAAACTAGCGGGGCGTACAATGAGCAGTTCTTC. Protein: CASRETSGAYNEQFF.

The sample holds a few counts of this clone. The gene calls are TRBV11-1 and TRBJ2-2; D unresolved. This CDR3 comprises 14 residues. The germline V gene has CDR1 SGHAT and CDR2 FQDESV (reference sequence). Trimming stripped 5 bases from V and 1 base from J, with 8 bases between. The chain's CDR3 is CASSPRVNTGELFF. The CDR3 region has the DNA TGTGCCAGCAGCCCTCGCGTGAACACCGGGGAGCTGTTTTTT.

The chain links TRBV14 to TRBJ2-1, with 7 bases that match TRBD2. Trimming cost V 4 bases and J 8 bases; bases outside gene matches: 11. The CDR3 runs to 15 residues. Per germline, CDR1 SGHDN and CDR2 FVKESK. Written as DNA, the CDR3 is TGTGCCAGCAGCCCGGGACTACAACTCTCCGATGAGCAGTTCTTC. Its translation: CASSPGLQLSDEQFF.

The J gene is TRBJ1-2, the V gene TRBV19; D gene ambiguous. CDR1 is LNHDA and CDR2 is SQIVND in the germline V gene (reference sequence). CDR3 length equals 14 residues. Trimming took off 7 bases at V and 5 bases at J, with 17 bases between the two ends. The CDR3 DNA reads as TGTGCCAGTACCCCCGAGGGTATAGGGTATGGCTACACCTTC. Its translation is CASTPEGIGYGYTF.

The V call is TRBV15, the J call TRBJ1-5; tentatively, D is TRBD1 (5 bases). Between the trimmed V and J ends, which lost 0 bases and 6 bases, there was a span of 18 bases. The CDR3 has 17 residues. Per the germline V gene, CDR1 is LNHNV and CDR2 is YYDKDF (reference sequence). CDR3: CATSREGRDQRGQPQHF. The CDR3 DNA reads TGTGCCACCAGCAGAGAAGGGCGGGACCAGCGAGGTCAGCCCCAGCATTTT.

The sample holds a few counts of this clone. The chain uses TRBV30 and TRBJ2-6; 7 bases match TRBD1. CDR1 and CDR2 from the germline V gene are GTSNPN and SVGIG (reference sequence). V was pared by 8 bases and J by 2 bases, with 3 bases of the junction left unmatched. CDR3 length: 13 amino acids. CDR3 sequence (DNA): TGTGCCGGCGACAGGGCTGGGGCCAACGTCCTGACTTTC. Amino acids: CAGDRAGANVLTF.

The CDR3 loop reads CASSVVRDGHGYTF. The DNA of the CDR3 is TGTGCCAGCAGCGTAGTAAGGGACGGGCATGGCTACACCTTC. The chain carries TRBV9 and TRBJ1-2, with D possibly TRBD1 on 5 matching bases. The ends were cut back, 0 bases at V and 6 bases at J, with 12 bases in the middle. This CDR3 comprises 14 residues. Germline V gene sequence: CDR1 SGDLS, CDR2 YYNGEE. Looking up the rest from reference TRBV9 and TRBJ1-2 gives the full variable domain: DSGVTQTPKHLITATGQRVTLRCSPRSGDLSVYWYQQSLDQGLQFLIQYYNGEERAKGNILERFSAQQFPDLHSELNLSSLELGDSALYFCASSVVRDGHGYTFGSGTRLTVV.

This sequence joins TRBV5-1 and TRBJ2-5, with D unresolved. This CDR3 has 13 residues. With 0 bases removed from V and 2 bases from J, the gap between germline ends came to 5 bases. In germline, CDR1 is SGHRS, CDR2 YFSETQ. The CDR3 DNA sequence: TGCGCCAGCAGCTTGGGAGTTCAAGAGACCCAGTACTTC. Translated: CASSLGVQETQYF.

This clone occurred a few times. The rearrangement joins TRBV9 to TRBJ2-2; D is unclear. Per the germline V gene, CDR1 is SGDLS and CDR2 is YYNGEE. The CDR3 contains 17 residues. Trimming shortened V by 0 bases and J by 2 bases, and 14 bases separated the two germline ends. The CDR3 here is CASSVEMAGRNTGELFF. CDR3 nucleotides: TGTGCCAGCAGCGTAGAGATGGCAGGACGCAACACCGGGGAGCTGTTTTTT.

DNA for the CDR3: TGTGCCAGCAGCCCGCAGGATAACTATGGCTACACCTTC. It translates to CASSPQDNYGYTF. The chain is built from TRBV11-2 and TRBJ1-2, with D hard to call. The CDR3 length is 13 residues. Germline-derived CDR1 and CDR2 are SGHAT and FQNNGV. V shed 5 bases and J shed 1 base, with 8 bases lying between them.

The chain couples TRBV30 to TRBJ2-2, with TRBD1 as a possible D gene (5 bases). V gave up 0 bases and J gave up 6 bases, with 11 bases separating them. The CDR3 is 14 amino acids. Germline CDR1 reads GTSNPN; CDR2 reads SVGIG (reference sequence). The CDR3 bases are TGTGCCTGGAGTGTAGGGGCCAGTGCCGGGGAGCTGTTTTTT. Encoded protein: CAWSVGASAGELFF.

This clone was observed a few times. The chain links TRBV29-1 to TRBJ2-7; 8 nucleotides line up with TRBD2. The CDR3 runs 13 residues. With V trimmed by 4 bases and J by 6 bases, 8 bases remained unmatched. Germline loops: CDR1 SQVTM, CDR2 ANQGSEA. The CDR3 bases are TGCAGCGTTGTCCCCGGGGGGGCCGTCGAGCAGTACTTC. Protein sequence: CSVVPGGAVEQYF.

This chain uses TRBV15 with TRBJ2-7; TRBD2 agrees at 9 bases. Germline V lookup: CDR1 LNHNV, CDR2 YYDKDF (reference sequence). J lost 2 bases, V lost 5 bases, and 7 bases had no gene match. The CDR3 runs 15 residues. The CDR3 DNA reads as TGTGCCACCAGCCCCCAGCGGGGGGTAACCTACGAGCAGTACTTC. This translates into CATSPQRGVTYEQYF.

This rearrangement joins TRBV5-1 to TRBJ2-1; 14 bases fit TRBD2. CDR1 and CDR2 (germline): SGHRS, YFSETQ. J gave up 9 bases and V 9 bases, and 8 bases lay outside the gene matches. This CDR3 is built from 14 residues. The CDR3 spells CATQGLAGGTEQFF. The CDR3 DNA is TGCGCCACCCAAGGACTAGCGGGGGGAACTGAGCAGTTCTTC.

This CDR3 reads CASHRGRVQPQHF. CDR3 DNA sequence: TGTGCCAGCCACAGGGGTCGGGTACAGCCCCAGCATTTT. The rearrangement joins TRBV6-6 to TRBJ1-5; TRBD1 agrees at 7 bases. V was clipped by 8 bases and J by 7 bases; unmatched bases: 8. This CDR3 has 13 amino acids. Germline CDR1 MNHNY, CDR2 SVGAGI (reference sequence).

This clone was seen a few times. This rearrangement joins TRBV10-3 to TRBJ1-1; D gene unclear. This CDR3 comprises 13 residues. Germline V gives CDR1 ENHRY, CDR2 SYGVKD. V lost 3 bases and J lost 1, with 6 bases in between. The CDR3 DNA reads TGTGCCATCAGTGACCCCAGGAACACTGAAGCTTTCTTT. Translating it yields CAISDPRNTEAFF.

The chain uses TRBV6-5 and TRBJ2-7, with 7 bases matching TRBD1. CDR3 length: 13 amino acids. V gave up 0 bases and J gave up 6 bases; unmatched junction bases: 2. CDR1 and CDR2 from the germline V gene are MNHEY and SVGAGI. The CDR3 coding sequence is TGTGCCAGCAGTTACTCGACAGGGTCCGAGCAGTACTTC. Protein product: CASSYSTGSEQYF.

A few counts support this clone. The chain combines TRBV10-3 with TRBJ2-7; D is possibly TRBD2 (6 bases). This CDR3 is built from 14 residues. Trimming left V 11 bases short and J 0 bases short, with 17 bases between. The germline V gene has CDR1 ENHRY and CDR2 SYGVKD. The CDR3 region has the DNA TGTGCCTCAAACAGAGGGACTGGCTCCTACGAGCAGTACTTC. Protein product: CASNRGTGSYEQYF.

V gene TRBV29-1 combines with J gene TRBJ1-2, with D possibly being TRBD1 (6 bases). Germline CDR1 and CDR2: SQVTM and ANQGSEA. Trimming cost V 4 bases and J 5 bases, with 14 bases left between them. CDR3 length: 13 residues. The CDR3 DNA follows: TGCAGCGTTGTCATGGACAGAGCTTATGGCTACACCTTC. This gives the protein CSVVMDRAYGYTF. Based on the CDR3 plus reference TRBV29-1 and TRBJ1-2, the full variable domain is SAVISQKPSRDICQRGTSLTIQCQVDSQVTMMFWYRQQPGQSLTLIATANQGSEATYESGFVIDKFPISRPNLTFSTLTVSNMSPEDSSIYLCSVVMDRAYGYTFGSGTRLTVV.

This rearrangement joins TRBV29-1 to TRBJ1-2, with a weak D call TRBD1 (6 bases). V was shortened by 2 bases and J by 4 bases, with 14 bases between the two germline ends. CDR1 and CDR2 (germline): SQVTM, ANQGSEA. CDR3 length: 14 amino acids. CDR3 residues: CSVEKSGVGYGYTF. CDR3 DNA sequence: TGCAGCGTTGAAAAATCAGGGGTAGGCTATGGCTACACCTTC.

The chain links TRBV11-2 to TRBJ2-2, with D perhaps being TRBD1 or TRBD2 (6 bases each). The CDR3 consists of 16 residues. Germline assignment: CDR1 SGHAT and CDR2 FQNNGV. Trimming took 4 bases from V and 1 from J, leaving 13 bases between them. This CDR3 is CASSSLRGENTGELFF. CDR3 nucleotide sequence: TGTGCCAGCAGCTCCCTTAGGGGGGAGAACACCGGGGAGCTGTTTTTT.